This TCR beta chain was sequenced for a study of T cell changes during pregnancy in multiple sclerosis. J was trimmed by 1 base and V by 2 bases; bases with no gene match: 3. The CDR3 extends over 15 amino acids. The germline CDR1 and CDR2 sequences are SGHRS and YFSETQ. Only in-frame clones appear in the TCRdb table, and some are missing; sequencing was by immunoSEQ multiplex PCR. Of 90,000 to 95,000 clones in the sample, under 95% were seen once. In its sample, this clone was seen once. This sample comprised peripheral blood, obtained before pregnancy. The chain is built from TRBV5-1 and TRBJ2-7; 10 bases are shared with TRBD2. The source of this sequence is a female donor with multiple sclerosis, enrolled in a pregnancy study. The CDR3 reads CASSFFSGGSYEQYF. The CDR3 nucleotides read TGCGCCAGCAGCTTTTTTAGCGGGGGGTCCTACGAGCAGTACTTC.